These T cell receptor beta chains were read from a single sample in a study of blood T cell repertoires in COVID-19. Method: immunoSEQ multiplex PCR; TCRdb's copy keeps in-frame clones and lacks some. The sample has 250,000 to 350,000 clones, roughly nine tenths seen once. Input material: PBMCs or T cells enriched from blood (not recorded which). The receptors were sampled from a woman in her forties or fifties who had been exposed to COVID-19. The conserved cysteine and the conserved F or W are not part of the CDR3 here. Fields, in order: V gene, J gene, D gene, CDR3 protein. D genes are given only for firm matches.

v_gene: TRBV6-5; j_gene: TRBJ1-2; d_gene: NA; CDR3aa: ASSYSAGTNYGYT
v_gene: TRBV5-4; j_gene: TRBJ2-7; d_gene: NA; CDR3aa: ASSFSPDSSYEQY
v_gene: TRBV10-3; j_gene: TRBJ2-2; d_gene: TRBD2; CDR3aa: AISGTSVAGELF
v_gene: TRBV28; j_gene: TRBJ1-4; d_gene: TRBD1; CDR3aa: ASSLGTGVNEKLF
v_gene: TRBV3-1/TRBV3-2; j_gene: TRBJ2-5; d_gene: NA; CDR3aa: ASSQVRNPGETQY
v_gene: TRBV2; j_gene: TRBJ1-1; d_gene: NA; CDR3aa: ASRFRENTEAF
v_gene: TRBV28; j_gene: TRBJ1-5; d_gene: TRBD1; CDR3aa: ASSPLYLTGLGNQPQH
v_gene: TRBV7-9; j_gene: TRBJ2-2; d_gene: TRBD1; CDR3aa: ASSLDRGPNGELF
v_gene: TRBV7-6; j_gene: TRBJ2-2; d_gene: TRBD2; CDR3aa: ASSFGGRFTGELF
v_gene: TRBV5-1; j_gene: TRBJ2-3; d_gene: TRBD2; CDR3aa: ASSSKLAVTSTDTQY
v_gene: TRBV19; j_gene: TRBJ1-4; d_gene: TRBD1; CDR3aa: ASSNRGTNEKLF
v_gene: TRBV19; j_gene: TRBJ2-2; d_gene: NA; CDR3aa: ASTSGGAGTGELF
v_gene: TRBV30; j_gene: TRBJ1-5; d_gene: TRBD1; CDR3aa: AWSVGDRVQPQH
v_gene: TRBV28; j_gene: TRBJ1-3; d_gene: NA; CDR3aa: ASSPAGERNTIY
v_gene: TRBV7-9; j_gene: TRBJ1-2; d_gene: TRBD1; CDR3aa: ASSSTGTGYGYT
v_gene: TRBV4-1; j_gene: TRBJ1-3; d_gene: TRBD1; CDR3aa: ASSALTGSSGNTIY
v_gene: TRBV15; j_gene: TRBJ2-3; d_gene: TRBD1; CDR3aa: ATSEGQITDTQY
v_gene: TRBV3-1/TRBV3-2; j_gene: TRBJ2-4; d_gene: TRBD1; CDR3aa: ASSHEGQGYNIQY
v_gene: TRBV6-6; j_gene: TRBJ1-1; d_gene: NA; CDR3aa: ASSSGGDAF
v_gene: TRBV10-3; j_gene: TRBJ2-3; d_gene: NA; CDR3aa: AISEFEVSLVAQY
v_gene: TRBV4-2; j_gene: TRBJ2-7; d_gene: NA; CDR3aa: ASSQVSGNYDEQY
v_gene: TRBV4-1; j_gene: TRBJ2-7; d_gene: NA; CDR3aa: ASSQVIALQWYEQY
v_gene: TRBV6-1; j_gene: TRBJ1-2; d_gene: TRBD1; CDR3aa: ASSDSRTGDGYT
v_gene: TRBV4-1; j_gene: TRBJ1-6; d_gene: NA; CDR3aa: ASSQTTLAGNYNSPLH
v_gene: TRBV2; j_gene: TRBJ2-1; d_gene: TRBD2; CDR3aa: ASSASSGGAGEQF
v_gene: TRBV5-1; j_gene: TRBJ2-7; d_gene: TRBD1; CDR3aa: ASSLDPTGSSYEQY
v_gene: TRBV5-6; j_gene: TRBJ2-7; d_gene: TRBD1; CDR3aa: ASSLRDRPYEQY
v_gene: TRBV18; j_gene: TRBJ1-4; d_gene: NA; CDR3aa: ASSQETTNEKLF
v_gene: TRBV28; j_gene: TRBJ1-4; d_gene: NA; CDR3aa: ASSQTGATNEKLF
v_gene: TRBV6-1; j_gene: TRBJ2-2; d_gene: NA; CDR3aa: ASSEARQATTGELF
v_gene: TRBV2; j_gene: TRBJ2-7; d_gene: NA; CDR3aa: ASSVEGAYEQY
v_gene: TRBV19; j_gene: TRBJ1-5; d_gene: TRBD1; CDR3aa: ASRGQGWHQPQH
v_gene: TRBV11-3; j_gene: TRBJ2-2; d_gene: TRBD1; CDR3aa: ASSAGTVGELF
v_gene: TRBV2; j_gene: TRBJ1-2; d_gene: NA; CDR3aa: ASSERGYGYT
v_gene: TRBV19; j_gene: TRBJ2-7; d_gene: TRBD2; CDR3aa: ASSIGSGGPPSYEQY
v_gene: TRBV6-2/TRBV6-3; j_gene: TRBJ2-7; d_gene: NA; CDR3aa: ASSYSIRVASYEQY
v_gene: TRBV6-6; j_gene: TRBJ2-3; d_gene: NA; CDR3aa: ASSRHHQGMRTDTQY
v_gene: TRBV28; j_gene: TRBJ2-5; d_gene: NA; CDR3aa: ASSSTGRGETQY
v_gene: TRBV5-1; j_gene: TRBJ2-5; d_gene: TRBD2; CDR3aa: ASSREGGTGETQY
v_gene: TRBV11-2; j_gene: TRBJ2-7; d_gene: NA; CDR3aa: ATSRQGGYEQY
v_gene: TRBV7-6; j_gene: TRBJ2-1; d_gene: TRBD2; CDR3aa: ASSLVQTSGGAEEQF
v_gene: TRBV27; j_gene: TRBJ1-2; d_gene: NA; CDR3aa: ASRRQGPYGYT
v_gene: TRBV24-1; j_gene: TRBJ1-1; d_gene: NA; CDR3aa: ATSETPETEAF